Each of the 19 T cell receptor beta chains below was sequenced from the same sample in a study of T cells in Graves' hyperthyroidism and ophthalmopathy. Amplification of TCR beta CDR3 regions was performed using RNA transcripts as template. In the first-round RT-PCR of the TCR CDR3, the HTBI primer set was used. TCRdb reanalysed the multiplex PCR reads using MiXCR and keeps one entry per CDR3 protein. This table has about 530,000 distinct CDR3 sequences, roughly a sixth appearing once. Specimen: blood. The receptors derive from a woman between 18 and 29 years old with Graves' ophthalmopathy.

J is TRBJ2-4 and V is TRBV30; perhaps TRBD1 as D (6 bases). Trimming took off 5 bases at V and 0 bases at J, with 11 bases between the two ends. The CDR3 consists of 14 residues. CDR1 is GTSNPN, CDR2 SVGIG, per germline (reference sequence). CDR3 protein: CAWATGIAKNIQYF. CDR3 in DNA: TGTGCCTGGGCGACAGGCATAGCCAAAAACATTCAGTACTTC.

This clonotype showed up many times. This rearrangement joins TRBV27 to TRBJ1-1, with 8 bases fitting TRBD1. The CDR3 loop spans 16 amino acids. CDR1 MNHEY and CDR2 SMNVEV come from the germline V gene (reference sequence). Trimming at V came to 4 bases and at J to 4 bases, leaving 11 bases not matched to a gene. CDR3 DNA sequence: TGTGCCAGCAGTTCCCCCCCGACAGGGGTGGTCACTGAAGCTTTCTTT. It is translated as CASSSPPTGVVTEAFF.

In this sample, this clonotype turned up a few times. V and J are TRBV2 and TRBJ2-7; TRBD1 aligns across 9 bases. In germline, CDR1 is SNHLY, CDR2 FYNNEI. V dropped 7 bases and J dropped 3; count of bases not matched to a gene: 7. The CDR3 runs 14 residues. The DNA of the CDR3 is TGTGCCAGCACCGCCGGACAGGGGATCTACGAGCAGTACTTC. Translation: CASTAGQGIYEQYF.

The table lists this clonotype with many counts. The chain couples TRBV6-4 to TRBJ1-5; D not resolved. V lost 4 bases, J lost 6 bases, and 7 bases lay in between. Per the germline V gene, CDR1 is MRHNA and CDR2 is SNTAGT. This CDR3 contains 12 residues. This CDR3 reads CASSAGGQPQHF. The CDR3 DNA reads as TGTGCCAGCAGTGCCGGCGGTCAGCCCCAGCATTTT.

In this sample, this clonotype turned up a few times. This sequence joins TRBV19 and TRBJ1-5; weak D call: TRBD1 (6 bases). V was shortened by 9 bases and J by 2 bases, with 17 bases between the two germline ends. This CDR3 spans 15 amino acids. CDR1 is LNHDA, CDR2 SQIVND, per germline (reference sequence). This chain's CDR3 is CASALGAYGNQPQHF. CDR3 coding DNA: TGTGCCAGCGCTCTGGGGGCGTATGGCAATCAGCCCCAGCATTTT.

CDR3 in amino acids: CASSLEMAQHYGYTF. CDR3 in DNA: TGTGCCAGCAGCTTAGAAATGGCGCAACACTATGGCTACACCTTC. J is TRBJ1-2 and V is TRBV11-2; D remains unclear. The CDR3 loop spans 15 amino acids. The V end lost 0 bases, the J end lost 3 bases, and 11 bases lay between the germline ends. Germline CDR1 reads SGHAT; CDR2 reads FQNNGV.

V is TRBV6-2 or TRBV6-3 and J is TRBJ1-2, with D tentatively TRBD1 (5 bases). V lost 6 bases and J lost 7, with 18 bases in between. The CDR3 is 14 residues long. Germline loops: CDR1 MNHEY, CDR2 SVGEGT. The CDR3 DNA follows: TGTGCCAGCAGCTCCCCTTCCGGGACGGGTGGCTACACCTTC. Translating gives CASSSPSGTGGYTF.

This clonotype showed up just a few times. The J gene is TRBJ2-3, the V gene TRBV24-1, with no clear D. CDR1 and CDR2 (germline): KGHDR, SFDVKD. V lost 3 bases to trimming and J lost 0 bases, with 6 bases between them. CDR3 size: 14 residues. The CDR3 region is CATSDPASTDTQYF. The CDR3 DNA is TGTGCCACCAGTGATCCAGCCAGCACAGATACGCAGTATTTT.

This clonotype has ten or more counts. The chain links TRBV5-1 to TRBJ1-2; 7 bases map to TRBD1. With 4 bases clipped from V and 8 bases from J, the junction kept 11 bases outside the gene matches. The CDR3 has 14 amino acids. The germline CDR1 and CDR2 sequences are SGHRS and YFSETQ. CDR3 sequence reads: CASSNTATGIGYTF. Written as DNA, the CDR3 is TGCGCCAGCAGCAATACTGCGACAGGGATCGGCTACACCTTC.

This clonotype came up many times. The genes are TRBV7-9 and TRBJ1-1; TRBD1 aligns across 7 bases. With 5 bases clipped from V and 0 bases from J, the junction kept 3 bases outside the gene matches. Germline V gene data show CDR1 as SEHNR and CDR2 as FQNEAQ (reference sequence). This CDR3 region has 14 residues. DNA of the CDR3: TGTGCCAGCAGCGCACAGGGGATGAACACTGAAGCTTTCTTT. Its protein product is CASSAQGMNTEAFF.

This chain connects TRBV18 to TRBJ2-7; no clear D gene. Trimming took 2 bases from V and 0 from J, leaving 11 bases between them. Germline assignment: CDR1 KGHSH and CDR2 LQKENI. CDR3 length: 15 amino acids. CDR3 nucleotide sequence: TGTGCCAGCTCACCAGCCGATAGAACCTCCTACGAGCAGTACTTC. Translation gives CASSPADRTSYEQYF.

The chain is built from TRBV19 and TRBJ1-1, with unresolved D. Germline CDR1 LNHDA, CDR2 SQIVND (reference sequence). This CDR3 spans 13 amino acids. V lost 7 bases and J 10 bases, leaving 19 bases between the germline ends. The CDR3: CASNLGAGLSAFF. The DNA for the CDR3 is TGTGCCAGTAATTTGGGTGCGGGGTTATCAGCTTTCTTT.

This clonotype has a count of ten or more. J is TRBJ1-1 and V is TRBV28; the match to TRBD1 covers 7 bases. Germline assignment: CDR1 MDHEN and CDR2 SYDVKM. This CDR3 spans 13 amino acids. J was trimmed by 6 bases and V by 5 bases; bases with no gene match: 6. The chain's CDR3 is CASSDRVPSEAFF. The CDR3 DNA reads as TGTGCCAGCAGTGACAGGGTGCCCTCTGAAGCTTTCTTT. The entire variable domain, with the rest obtained from reference TRBV28 and TRBJ1-1, is as follows: DVKVTQSSRYLVKRTGEKVFLECVQDMDHENMFWYRQDPGLGLRLIYFSYDVKMKEKGDIPEGYSVSREKKERFSLILESASTNQTSMYLCASSDRVPSEAFFGQGTRLTVV.

This sequence joins TRBV27 and TRBJ2-1; D is possibly TRBD1 or TRBD2 (5 bases each). This CDR3 is 15 amino acids long. V gave up 0 bases and J gave up 5 bases, with 11 bases separating them. CDR1 is MNHEY and CDR2 is SMNVEV in the germline V gene (reference sequence). CDR3 protein: CASSLSGTVDNEQFF. The CDR3 DNA reads TGTGCCAGCAGTTTATCAGGGACGGTTGACAATGAGCAGTTCTTC.

For this clonotype: The junction departs from the called germline gene at one end, perhaps through a read error. This chain links TRBV4-1 with TRBJ2-1; D not resolved. This CDR3 is built from 19 residues. Germline loops: CDR1 MGHRA, CDR2 YSYEKL. CDR3 protein: CASSQDIAHSHLSYNEQFF. The CDR3 DNA is TGTGCCAGCAGCCAAGATATAGCCCACAGCCATCTCTCCTACAATGAGCAGTTCTTC.

This clonotype showed up just a few times. The chain uses TRBV28 and TRBJ2-6, with D possibly called TRBD1 or TRBD2 (5 bases each). Trimming shortened V by 7 bases and J by 0 bases, and 10 bases separated the two germline ends. Per the germline V gene, CDR1 is MDHEN and CDR2 is SYDVKM. The CDR3 consists of 15 residues. CDR3 DNA: TGTGCCAGCACGGGGCAAAGCTCTGGGGCCAACGTCCTGACTTTC. It codes for CASTGQSSGANVLTF.

This clonotype was recorded at least ten times. The J gene is TRBJ1-1, the V gene TRBV30; D is ambiguous. The CDR3 is 13 amino acids. The germline CDR1 and CDR2 sequences are GTSNPN and SVGIG (reference sequence). V was trimmed by 0 bases and J by 4 bases, leaving 9 bases between them. Here the CDR3 reads CAWSVELGTEAFF. In DNA form, the CDR3 reads TGTGCCTGGAGTGTAGAACTGGGCACTGAAGCTTTCTTT.

This clonotype occurred a few times. The CDR3 here is CASSPLDSPSFIYF. CDR3 sequence (DNA): TGTGCCAGCAGCCCACTGGACAGCCCCTCTTTCATATATTTT. This chain uses TRBV11-2 with TRBJ1-3; TRBD1 might be the D (6 bases). CDR3 length equals 14 residues. V was pared by 5 bases and J by 12 bases, with 20 bases between. CDR1 and CDR2 from the germline V gene are SGHAT and FQNNGV. The whole variable domain, remainder taken from reference TRBV11-2 and TRBJ1-3, is EAGVAQSPRYKIIEKRQSVAFWCNPISGHATLYWYQQILGQGPKLLIQFQNNGVVDDSQLPKDRFSAERLKGVDSTLKIQPAKLEDSAVYLCASSPLDSPSFIYFGEGSWLTVV.

The V gene is TRBV6-5, the J gene TRBJ1-3; D possibly corresponds to TRBD1 (5 bases). CDR3 length equals 15 residues. Germline lookup yields CDR1 MNHEY and CDR2 SVGAGI. The V and J ends lost 0 bases and 0 bases respectively, with 6 bases between them. The CDR3 reads CASSYSGASGNTIYF. Written as DNA, the CDR3 is TGTGCCAGCAGTTACTCAGGGGCCTCTGGAAACACCATATATTTT.